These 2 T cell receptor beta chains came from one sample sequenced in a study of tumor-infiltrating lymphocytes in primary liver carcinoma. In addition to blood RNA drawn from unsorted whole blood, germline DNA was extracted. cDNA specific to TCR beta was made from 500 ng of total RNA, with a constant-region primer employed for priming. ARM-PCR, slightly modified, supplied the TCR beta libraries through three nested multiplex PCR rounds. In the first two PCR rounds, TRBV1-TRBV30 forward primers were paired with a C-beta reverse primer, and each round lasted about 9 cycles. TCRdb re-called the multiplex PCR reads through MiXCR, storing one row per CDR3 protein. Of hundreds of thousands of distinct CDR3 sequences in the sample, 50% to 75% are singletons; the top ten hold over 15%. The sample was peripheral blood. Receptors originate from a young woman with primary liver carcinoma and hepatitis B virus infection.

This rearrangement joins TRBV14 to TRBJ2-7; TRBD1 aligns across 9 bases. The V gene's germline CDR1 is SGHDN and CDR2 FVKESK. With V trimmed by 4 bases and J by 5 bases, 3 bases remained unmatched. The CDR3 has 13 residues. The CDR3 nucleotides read TGTGCCAGCAGCCCGCGGGACAGGGACGAGCAGTACTTC. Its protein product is CASSPRDRDEQYF.

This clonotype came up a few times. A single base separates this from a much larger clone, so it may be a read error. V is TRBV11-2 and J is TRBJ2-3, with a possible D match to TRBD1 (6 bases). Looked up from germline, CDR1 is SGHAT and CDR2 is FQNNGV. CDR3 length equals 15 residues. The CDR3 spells CANSSHRQALGSQYF. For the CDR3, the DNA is TGTGCCAACAGCTCACACCGACAGGCCCTAGGATCGCAGTATTTT. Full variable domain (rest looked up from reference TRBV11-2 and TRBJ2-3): EAGVAQSPRYKIIEKRQSVAFWCNPISGHATLYWYQQILGQGPKLLIQFQNNGVVDDSQLPKDRFSAERLKGVDSTLKIQPAKLEDSAVYLCANSSHRQALGSQYFGPGTRLTVL.